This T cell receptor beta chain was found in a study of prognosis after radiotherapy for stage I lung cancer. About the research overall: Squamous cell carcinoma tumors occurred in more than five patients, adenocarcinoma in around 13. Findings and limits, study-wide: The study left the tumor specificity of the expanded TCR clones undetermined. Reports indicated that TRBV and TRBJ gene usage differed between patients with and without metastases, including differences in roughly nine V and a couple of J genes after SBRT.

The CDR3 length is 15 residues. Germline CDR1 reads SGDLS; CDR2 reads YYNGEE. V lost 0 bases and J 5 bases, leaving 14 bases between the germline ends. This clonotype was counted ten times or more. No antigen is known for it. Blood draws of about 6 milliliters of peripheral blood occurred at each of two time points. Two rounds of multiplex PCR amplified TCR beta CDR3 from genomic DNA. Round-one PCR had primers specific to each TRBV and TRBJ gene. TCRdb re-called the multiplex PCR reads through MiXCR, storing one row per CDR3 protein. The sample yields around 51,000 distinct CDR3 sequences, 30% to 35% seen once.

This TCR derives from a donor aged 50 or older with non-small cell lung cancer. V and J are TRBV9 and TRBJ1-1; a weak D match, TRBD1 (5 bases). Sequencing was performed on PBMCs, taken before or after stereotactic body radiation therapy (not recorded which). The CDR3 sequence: CASSVGGLGGTEAFF. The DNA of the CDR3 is TGTGCCAGCAGCGTAGGGGGCCTCGGAGGGACTGAAGCTTTCTTT. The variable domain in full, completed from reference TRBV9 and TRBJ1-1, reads DSGVTQTPKHLITATGQRVTLRCSPRSGDLSVYWYQQSLDQGLQFLIQYYNGEERAKGNILERFSAQQFPDLHSELNLSSLELGDSALYFCASSVGGLGGTEAFFGQGTRLTVV.